A single sample is the source of the 27 T cell receptor beta chains below, sequenced in a study of early T cells in non-severe SARS-CoV-2 infection. TCRdb called the 5' RACE reads again in MiXCR, with one record for every CDR3 protein. The repertoire holds 60,000 to 75,000 distinct CDR3 sequences, with over 9.5% as singletons. The sequencing here drew on whole blood, taken at baseline. Receptors originate from an adult who was a healthcare worker with PCR-confirmed SARS-CoV-2 infection or an uninfected control (not recorded which).

This clonotype was seen only a few times. The chain couples TRBV19 to TRBJ2-5; 7 nucleotides agree with TRBD1. The CDR3 is 15 amino acids. Germline CDR1 reads LNHDA; CDR2 reads SQIVND (reference sequence). V gave up 4 bases and J gave up 2 bases; unmatched junction bases: 7. CDR3 region: CASSTGQDPQETQYF. The DNA for the CDR3 is TGTGCCAGTAGTACCGGACAGGACCCTCAAGAGACCCAGTACTTC.

For the CDR3, the DNA is TGTGCCAGCACAGGGACAGGCAGATTTGAAGCTTTCTTT. This gives the protein CASTGTGRFEAFF. V is TRBV12-3 or TRBV12-4 and J is TRBJ1-1; 8 nucleotides line up with TRBD1. This CDR3 comprises 13 residues. Unmatched junction bases numbered 8, after V lost 7 bases and J lost 7 bases.

This clonotype was detected a few times. This rearrangement joins TRBV7-2 to TRBJ2-5; D is unclear. The CDR3 covers 13 residues. Between the trimmed V and J ends, which lost 8 bases and 0 bases, there was a span of 10 bases. In germline, CDR1 is SGHTA, CDR2 FQGNSA. The chain's CDR3 is CASAIWDQETQYF. The DNA for the CDR3 is TGTGCCAGCGCAATATGGGACCAAGAGACCCAGTACTTC.

Only a few counts were recorded for this clonotype. The chain carries TRBV11-2 and TRBJ1-6; 11 bases map to TRBD1. CDR3 length: 19 residues. Germline V gives CDR1 SGHAT, CDR2 FQNNGV. The trim removed 0 bases at V and 4 bases at J, leaving 8 bases unmatched. The CDR3 region is CASSLDPGQGEFYNSPLHF. Written as DNA, the CDR3 is TGTGCCAGCAGCTTAGATCCGGGACAGGGGGAATTTTATAATTCACCCCTCCACTTT.

This rearrangement joins TRBV18 to TRBJ2-2; unclear D gene. Germline V gene data show CDR1 as KGHSH and CDR2 as LQKENI. This CDR3 contains 16 residues. Trimming left V 0 bases short and J 0 bases short, with 8 bases between. In DNA, the CDR3 is TGTGCCAGCTCACCACCGCGGCCAGCGAACACCGGGGAGCTGTTTTTT. This codes for CASSPPRPANTGELFF.

The chain carries TRBV11-3 and TRBJ2-3, with 7 positions matching TRBD1. With 4 bases clipped from V and 5 bases from J, the junction kept 6 bases outside the gene matches. The CDR3 contains 14 residues. CDR1 and CDR2 from the germline V gene are SGHNT and YENEEA. CDR3 coding DNA: TGTGCCAGCAGCTCGGGACAGACGAAAGATACGCAGTATTTT. This gives the protein CASSSGQTKDTQYF.

This rearrangement joins TRBV7-2 to TRBJ2-3; D is possibly TRBD2 (5 bases). CDR3 length: 19 amino acids. Germline CDR1 is SGHTA and CDR2 is FQGNSA. Trimming shortened V by 4 bases and J by 0 bases, and 23 bases separated the two germline ends. The CDR3 reads CASSSYGRMVQRSTDTQYF. Here the CDR3 DNA reads TGTGCCAGCAGCTCTTACGGTCGAATGGTCCAGCGGAGCACAGATACGCAGTATTTT.

This clonotype occurred many times. V and J are TRBV2 and TRBJ1-5; D gene uncertain. This CDR3 is 15 amino acids long. CDR1 and CDR2 from the germline V gene are SNHLY and FYNNEI. Deletions cut 7 bases from V and 6 bases from J, with 19 bases between. The CDR3: CASNKNGGSSQPQHF. The CDR3 nucleotides read TGTGCCAGCAATAAGAATGGAGGGAGTAGTCAGCCCCAGCATTTT. Complete variable domain (other parts from reference TRBV2 and TRBJ1-5): EPEVTQTPSHQVTQMGQEVILRCVPISNHLYFYWYRQILGQKVEFLVSFYNNEISEKSEIFDDQFSVERPDGSNFTLKIRSTKLEDSAMYFCASNKNGGSSQPQHFGDGTRLSIL.

The chain is built from TRBV7-2 and TRBJ2-5; TRBD2 might be the D (6 bases). Looked up from germline, CDR1 is SGHTA and CDR2 is FQGNSA. Trimming took off 5 bases at V and 5 bases at J, with 12 bases between the two ends. The CDR3 covers 13 residues. The CDR3 region has the DNA TGTGCCAGCAGCCCGGGACTCCGGGAGACCCAGTACTTC. Translation: CASSPGLRETQYF.

This clonotype appeared a few times. V usage is TRBV14 and J usage is TRBJ2-5, with no clear D. CDR3 length: 15 amino acids. In germline, CDR1 is SGHDN, CDR2 FVKESK. Trimming shortened V by 1 base and J by 2 bases, and 11 bases separated the two germline ends. This CDR3 is CASSQVPTAQETQYF. For the CDR3, the DNA is TGTGCCAGCAGCCAAGTTCCAACTGCTCAAGAGACCCAGTACTTC.

This clonotype was picked up a small number of times. V usage is TRBV18 and J usage is TRBJ2-1; possible D gene TRBD1, 6 bases. The V and J ends lost 4 bases and 8 bases respectively, with 15 bases between them. The CDR3 is made up of 14 amino acids. CDR1 and CDR2 (germline): KGHSH, LQKENI. As DNA, the CDR3 is TGTGCCAGCTCACTAGCAGGGGATCCCTATGAGCAGTTCTTC. Translating gives CASSLAGDPYEQFF.

Only a few counts were recorded for this clonotype. The V gene is TRBV7-2, the J gene TRBJ2-2; D not resolved. Trimming left V 2 bases short and J 6 bases short, with 7 bases between. From germline, CDR1 is SGHTA and CDR2 FQGNSA. This CDR3 comprises 13 residues. CDR3 in amino acids: CASSLHASGELFF. In nucleotides, the CDR3 is TGTGCCAGCAGCTTACATGCGTCCGGGGAGCTGTTTTTT.

This clonotype was seen only a few times. V gene TRBV10-3 combines with J gene TRBJ2-3, with unresolved D. The CDR3 spans 14 residues. From germline, CDR1 is ENHRY and CDR2 SYGVKD. V shed 0 bases and J shed 2 bases, with 6 bases lying between them. This CDR3 reads CAISESAFTDTQYF. The CDR3 nucleotides read TGTGCCATCAGTGAGTCAGCTTTCACAGATACGCAGTATTTT.

This clonotype was seen at least ten times. V usage is TRBV18 and J usage is TRBJ2-1, with 10 bases matching TRBD2. J was trimmed by 7 bases and V by 8 bases; bases with no gene match: 8. From germline, CDR1 is KGHSH and CDR2 LQKENI. This CDR3 has 14 residues. DNA of the CDR3: TGTGCCAGCGCGCCGGGACTAGCGCTTAATGAGCAGTTCTTC. The encoded protein is CASAPGLALNEQFF. Variable domain in full (rest from reference TRBV18 and TRBJ2-1): NAGVMQNPRHLVRRRGQEARLRCSPMKGHSHVYWYRQLPEEGLKFMVYLQKENIIDESGMPKERFSAEFPKEGPSILRIQQVVRGDSAAYFCASAPGLALNEQFFGPGTRLTVL.

This clonotype was detected only a few times. The chain employs TRBV10-3 and TRBJ1-2; D not resolved. Trimming stripped 5 bases from V and 0 bases from J, with 10 bases between. This CDR3 spans 14 amino acids. Germline-derived CDR1 and CDR2 are ENHRY and SYGVKD. The CDR3 reads CAISYLGTNYGYTF. CDR3 sequence (DNA): TGTGCCATCAGTTACTTGGGCACTAACTATGGCTACACCTTC.

The V gene is TRBV11-2, the J gene TRBJ2-7; weak D call: TRBD1 (6 bases). The V end was cut by 5 bases, the J end by 3 bases, with 17 bases between. CDR1 and CDR2 from the germline V gene are SGHAT and FQNNGV. This CDR3 has 15 amino acids. The DNA of the CDR3 is TGTGCCAGCAGCCGCTCGCTGGAACAGGGCTACGAGCAGTACTTC. This sequence encodes CASSRSLEQGYEQYF.

CDR3 DNA sequence: TGCAGCGTTGGGTGGGGGCCTACCTACGAGCAGTACTTC. It yields the protein CSVGWGPTYEQYF. The gene calls are TRBV29-1 and TRBJ2-7; TRBD1 is a possible D gene (6 bases). CDR1 is SQVTM, CDR2 ANQGSEA, per germline. The CDR3 sequence is 13 residues long. Trimming cost V 4 bases and J 2 bases, with 12 bases left between them.

A few counts support this clonotype. The chain uses TRBV6-1 and TRBJ1-2; TRBD1 matches at 9 bases. The CDR3 is 15 residues long. Germline lookup yields CDR1 MNHNS and CDR2 SASEGT. Trimming at V came to 7 bases and at J to 5 bases, leaving 11 bases not matched to a gene. The CDR3 nucleotides read TGTGCCAGCAATAACTACAGGGGGCGACAATATGGCTACACCTTC. Translating gives CASNNYRGRQYGYTF.

In its sample, this clonotype was seen a few times. The genes are TRBV27 and TRBJ1-6; D remains unclear. V lost 6 bases to trimming and J lost 14 bases, with 14 bases between them. This CDR3 has 12 amino acids. Germline V lookup: CDR1 MNHEY, CDR2 SMNVEV (reference sequence). The chain's CDR3 is CASSSPRESLHF. The CDR3 DNA reads as TGTGCCAGCAGCTCTCCGCGGGAATCCCTCCACTTT.

In its sample, this clonotype was seen a few times. The rearrangement joins TRBV2 to TRBJ2-1; 9 bases match TRBD1. Germline V gene data show CDR1 as SNHLY and CDR2 as FYNNEI. V lost 4 bases, J lost 9 bases, and 10 bases stayed unmatched. This CDR3 region has 15 residues. The DNA of the CDR3 is TGTGCCAGCAGTGGATCCGGGACAGGGCCGACTGAGCAGTTCTTC. It specifies CASSGSGTGPTEQFF.

This clonotype was counted many times. The rearrangement links TRBV12-3 or TRBV12-4 to TRBJ2-7; perhaps TRBD1 as D (6 bases). This CDR3 comprises 14 residues. Trimming pared 6 bases from V and 3 bases from J, leaving 15 bases between. The CDR3 sequence: CASRRQGLRYEQYF. In DNA form, the CDR3 reads TGTGCCAGCAGGAGGCAGGGGCTCCGCTACGAGCAGTACTTC.

This clonotype was detected only a few times. CDR3 in amino acids: CSAPWTGLADTQYF. The CDR3 bases are TGCAGTGCTCCCTGGACAGGGTTGGCAGATACGCAGTATTTT. This chain links TRBV20-1 with TRBJ2-3, with 8 bases lining up with TRBD1. The CDR3 runs 14 residues. Germline V lookup: CDR1 DFQATT, CDR2 SNEGSKA (reference sequence). V lost 5 bases and J lost 4; bases outside the gene matches: 8.

V and J are TRBV6-5 and TRBJ2-5; a possible D gene is TRBD1 (6 bases). Deletions cut 2 bases from V and 6 bases from J, with 16 bases between. The V gene's germline CDR1 is MNHEY and CDR2 SVGAGI. This CDR3 contains 15 residues. This chain's CDR3 is CASSYEWARGKTQYF. In nucleotides, the CDR3 is TGTGCCAGCAGTTACGAGTGGGCCAGGGGAAAGACCCAGTACTTC.

At least ten counts were recorded for this clonotype. The chain carries TRBV18 and TRBJ1-1; tentatively, D is TRBD1 (5 bases). The V end lost 4 bases, the J end lost 1 base, and 10 bases lay between the germline ends. The V gene's germline CDR1 is KGHSH and CDR2 LQKENI. This CDR3 has 14 amino acids. CDR3 sequence: CASSQTGKNTEAFF. The CDR3 region has the DNA TGTGCCAGCTCACAAACAGGAAAGAACACTGAAGCTTTCTTT.

This clonotype appeared a few times. The rearrangement links TRBV3-1 to TRBJ1-2; 8 bases are shared with TRBD1. Germline V gene lookup returns CDR1 LGHDT and CDR2 YNNKEL (reference sequence). The length of the CDR3 is 12 residues. Germline trimming cut 3 bases from V and 8 bases from J; bases unmatched to any gene: 2. CDR3 sequence (DNA): TGTGCCAGCAGCCAGGACAGGGAAGGCTACACCTTC. Translation gives CASSQDREGYTF.

The chain couples TRBV7-9 to TRBJ2-1; tentatively, D is TRBD2 (5 bases). The germline V gene has CDR1 SEHNR and CDR2 FQNEAQ (reference sequence). The CDR3 totals 13 residues. Trimming pared 4 bases from V and 7 bases from J, leaving 11 bases between. CDR3 sequence: CASSSTRGNEQFF. Here the CDR3 DNA reads TGTGCCAGCAGCTCAACTCGAGGGAATGAGCAGTTCTTC.

The table lists this clonotype with many counts. This chain connects TRBV5-1 to TRBJ2-3, with TRBD2 identical over 9 bases. With 0 bases clipped from V and 0 bases from J, the junction kept 2 bases outside the gene matches. The CDR3 consists of 16 residues. Germline CDR1 is SGHRS and CDR2 is YFSETQ. DNA for the CDR3: TGCGCCAGCAGCTTGGGCCTAGCGGGGAGCACAGATACGCAGTATTTT. It translates to CASSLGLAGSTDTQYF.